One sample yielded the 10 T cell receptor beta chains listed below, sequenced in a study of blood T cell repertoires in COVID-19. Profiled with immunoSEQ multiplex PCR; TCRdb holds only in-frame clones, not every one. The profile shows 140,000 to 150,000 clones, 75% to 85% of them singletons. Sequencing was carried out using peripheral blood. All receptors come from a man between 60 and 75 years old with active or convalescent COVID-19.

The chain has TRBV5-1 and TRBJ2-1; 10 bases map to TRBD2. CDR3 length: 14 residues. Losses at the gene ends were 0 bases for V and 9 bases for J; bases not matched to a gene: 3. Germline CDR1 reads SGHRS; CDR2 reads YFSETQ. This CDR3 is CASSLVASGSEQFF. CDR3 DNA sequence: TGCGCCAGCAGCTTGGTCGCTAGCGGGAGTGAGCAGTTCTTC.

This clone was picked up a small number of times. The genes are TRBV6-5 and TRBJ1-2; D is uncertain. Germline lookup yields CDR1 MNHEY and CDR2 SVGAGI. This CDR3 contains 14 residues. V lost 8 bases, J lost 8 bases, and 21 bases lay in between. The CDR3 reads CASAREHNERGYTF. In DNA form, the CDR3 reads TGTGCCAGCGCACGTGAACATAATGAGCGCGGCTACACCTTC.

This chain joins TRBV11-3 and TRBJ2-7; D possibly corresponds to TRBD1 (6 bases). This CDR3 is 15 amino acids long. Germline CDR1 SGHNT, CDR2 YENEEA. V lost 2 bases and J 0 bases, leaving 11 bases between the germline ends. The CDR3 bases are TGTGCCAGCAGCTTATCTGGACAGAGCTCCTACGAGCAGTACGTC. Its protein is CASSLSGQSSYEQYV.

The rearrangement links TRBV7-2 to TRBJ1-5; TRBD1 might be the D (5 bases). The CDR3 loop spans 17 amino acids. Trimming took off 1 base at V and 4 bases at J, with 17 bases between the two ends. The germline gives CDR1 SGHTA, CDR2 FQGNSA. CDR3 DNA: TGTGCCAGCAGCTTAGTAGGGGTAGGGCCTTCGAATCAGCCCCAGCATTTT. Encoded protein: CASSLVGVGPSNQPQHF.

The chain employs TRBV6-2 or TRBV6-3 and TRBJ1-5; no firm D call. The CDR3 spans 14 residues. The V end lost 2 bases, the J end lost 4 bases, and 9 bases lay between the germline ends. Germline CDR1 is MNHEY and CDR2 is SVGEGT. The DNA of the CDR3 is TGTGCCAGCAGTTACGAATACATAAATCAGCCCCAGCATTTT. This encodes CASSYEYINQPQHF.

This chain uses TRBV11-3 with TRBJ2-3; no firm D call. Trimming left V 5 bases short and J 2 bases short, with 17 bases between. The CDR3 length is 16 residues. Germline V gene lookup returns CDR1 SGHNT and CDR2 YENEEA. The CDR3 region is CASSGEVGDFTDTQYF. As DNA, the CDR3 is TGTGCCAGCAGCGGAGAGGTCGGAGACTTCACAGATACGCAGTATTTT.

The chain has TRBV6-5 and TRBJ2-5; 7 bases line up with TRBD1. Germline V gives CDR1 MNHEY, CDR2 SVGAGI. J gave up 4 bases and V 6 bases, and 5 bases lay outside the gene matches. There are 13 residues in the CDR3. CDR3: CASRRDRGETQYF. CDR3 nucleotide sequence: TGTGCCAGCAGAAGGGACAGAGGAGAGACCCAGTACTTC.

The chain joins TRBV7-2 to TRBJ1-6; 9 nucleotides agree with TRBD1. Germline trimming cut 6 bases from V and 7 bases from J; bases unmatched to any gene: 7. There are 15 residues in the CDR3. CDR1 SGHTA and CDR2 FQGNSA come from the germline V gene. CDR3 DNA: TGTGCCAGCAGTTGGGGGACAGGGTTAAATTCACCCCTCCACTTT. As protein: CASSWGTGLNSPLHF.

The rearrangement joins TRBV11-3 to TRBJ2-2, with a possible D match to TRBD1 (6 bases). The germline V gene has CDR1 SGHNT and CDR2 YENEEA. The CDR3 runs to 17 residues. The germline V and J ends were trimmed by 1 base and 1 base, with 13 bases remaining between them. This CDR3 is CASSLGASRGNTGELFF. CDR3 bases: TGTGCCAGCAGCTTAGGCGCGTCCAGGGGGAACACCGGGGAGCTGTTTTTT.

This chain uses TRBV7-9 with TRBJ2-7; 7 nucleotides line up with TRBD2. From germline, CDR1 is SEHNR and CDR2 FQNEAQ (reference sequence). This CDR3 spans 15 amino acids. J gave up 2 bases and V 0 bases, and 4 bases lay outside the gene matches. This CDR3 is CASSLAYRGAYEQYF. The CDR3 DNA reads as TGTGCCAGCAGCTTAGCGTACCGGGGGGCCTACGAGCAGTACTTC.